This T cell receptor beta chain was sequenced for a study of monozygotic twins with cystic fibrosis. Study summary: With about 15 PCR cycles, barcoded libraries came from roughly 3 micrograms of fragmented DNA.

The table came from immunoSEQ multiplex PCR; TCRdb's copy has only in-frame clones and leaves some out. The data contain 4,000 to 6,000 clones, roughly 96% of them singletons. This CDR3 has 16 amino acids. Germline CDR1 MNHNY, CDR2 SVGAGI (reference sequence). The V segment lost 2 bases and the J segment 2 bases; nucleotides outside the gene matches: 6. About this clone: Its specificity is not known.

Study-wide findings and caveats: Clonality was generally low (median roughly 0.009), higher in the most severe patients.

Sequenced input: blood. The chain links TRBV6-6 to TRBJ2-1; TRBD2 agrees at 7 bases. The origin of this receptor is a boy under 10 years old with cystic fibrosis. The CDR3, as DNA: TGTGCCAGCAGTTACCCGTTGGGGGGGACCTACAATGAGCAGTTCTTC. Its protein product is CASSYPLGGTYNEQFF.